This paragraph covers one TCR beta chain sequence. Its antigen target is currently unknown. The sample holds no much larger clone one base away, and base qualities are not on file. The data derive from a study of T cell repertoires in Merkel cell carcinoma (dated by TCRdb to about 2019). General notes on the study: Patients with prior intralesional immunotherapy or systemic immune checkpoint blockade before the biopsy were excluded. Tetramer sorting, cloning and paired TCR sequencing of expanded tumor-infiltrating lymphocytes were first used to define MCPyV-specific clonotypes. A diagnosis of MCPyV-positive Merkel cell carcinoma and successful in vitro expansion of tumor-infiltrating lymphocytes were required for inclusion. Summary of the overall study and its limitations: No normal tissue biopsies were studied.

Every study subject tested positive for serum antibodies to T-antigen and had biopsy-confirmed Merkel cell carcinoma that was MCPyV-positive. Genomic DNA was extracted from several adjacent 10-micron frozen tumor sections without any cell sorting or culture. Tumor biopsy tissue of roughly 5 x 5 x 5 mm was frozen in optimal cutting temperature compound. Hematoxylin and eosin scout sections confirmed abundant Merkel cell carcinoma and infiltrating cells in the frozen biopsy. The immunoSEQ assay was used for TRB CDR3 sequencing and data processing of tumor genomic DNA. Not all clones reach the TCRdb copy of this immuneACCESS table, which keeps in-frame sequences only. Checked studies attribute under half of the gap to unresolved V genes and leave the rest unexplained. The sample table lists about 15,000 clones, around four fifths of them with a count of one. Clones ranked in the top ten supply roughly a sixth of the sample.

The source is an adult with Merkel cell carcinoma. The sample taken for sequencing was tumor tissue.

The CDR3 is CANNNNDTEDSNQPQHF. The DNA sequence follows: TGTGCCAACAACAATAACGACACTGAAGATAGCAATCAGCCCCAGCATTTT. The chain uses TRBV27 and TRBJ1-5; confidence is insufficient to name the D gene. Between the V and J ends, shortened by 10 bases and 0 bases respectively, the junction contains 22 bases. Based on the germline V gene (reference sequence), the CDR1 and CDR2 sequences are MNHEY and SMNVEV. From the cysteine through the phenylalanine, the CDR3 covers 17 amino acids. Of all the DNA, just the CDR3 is kept, 51 bases in frame from base 1.